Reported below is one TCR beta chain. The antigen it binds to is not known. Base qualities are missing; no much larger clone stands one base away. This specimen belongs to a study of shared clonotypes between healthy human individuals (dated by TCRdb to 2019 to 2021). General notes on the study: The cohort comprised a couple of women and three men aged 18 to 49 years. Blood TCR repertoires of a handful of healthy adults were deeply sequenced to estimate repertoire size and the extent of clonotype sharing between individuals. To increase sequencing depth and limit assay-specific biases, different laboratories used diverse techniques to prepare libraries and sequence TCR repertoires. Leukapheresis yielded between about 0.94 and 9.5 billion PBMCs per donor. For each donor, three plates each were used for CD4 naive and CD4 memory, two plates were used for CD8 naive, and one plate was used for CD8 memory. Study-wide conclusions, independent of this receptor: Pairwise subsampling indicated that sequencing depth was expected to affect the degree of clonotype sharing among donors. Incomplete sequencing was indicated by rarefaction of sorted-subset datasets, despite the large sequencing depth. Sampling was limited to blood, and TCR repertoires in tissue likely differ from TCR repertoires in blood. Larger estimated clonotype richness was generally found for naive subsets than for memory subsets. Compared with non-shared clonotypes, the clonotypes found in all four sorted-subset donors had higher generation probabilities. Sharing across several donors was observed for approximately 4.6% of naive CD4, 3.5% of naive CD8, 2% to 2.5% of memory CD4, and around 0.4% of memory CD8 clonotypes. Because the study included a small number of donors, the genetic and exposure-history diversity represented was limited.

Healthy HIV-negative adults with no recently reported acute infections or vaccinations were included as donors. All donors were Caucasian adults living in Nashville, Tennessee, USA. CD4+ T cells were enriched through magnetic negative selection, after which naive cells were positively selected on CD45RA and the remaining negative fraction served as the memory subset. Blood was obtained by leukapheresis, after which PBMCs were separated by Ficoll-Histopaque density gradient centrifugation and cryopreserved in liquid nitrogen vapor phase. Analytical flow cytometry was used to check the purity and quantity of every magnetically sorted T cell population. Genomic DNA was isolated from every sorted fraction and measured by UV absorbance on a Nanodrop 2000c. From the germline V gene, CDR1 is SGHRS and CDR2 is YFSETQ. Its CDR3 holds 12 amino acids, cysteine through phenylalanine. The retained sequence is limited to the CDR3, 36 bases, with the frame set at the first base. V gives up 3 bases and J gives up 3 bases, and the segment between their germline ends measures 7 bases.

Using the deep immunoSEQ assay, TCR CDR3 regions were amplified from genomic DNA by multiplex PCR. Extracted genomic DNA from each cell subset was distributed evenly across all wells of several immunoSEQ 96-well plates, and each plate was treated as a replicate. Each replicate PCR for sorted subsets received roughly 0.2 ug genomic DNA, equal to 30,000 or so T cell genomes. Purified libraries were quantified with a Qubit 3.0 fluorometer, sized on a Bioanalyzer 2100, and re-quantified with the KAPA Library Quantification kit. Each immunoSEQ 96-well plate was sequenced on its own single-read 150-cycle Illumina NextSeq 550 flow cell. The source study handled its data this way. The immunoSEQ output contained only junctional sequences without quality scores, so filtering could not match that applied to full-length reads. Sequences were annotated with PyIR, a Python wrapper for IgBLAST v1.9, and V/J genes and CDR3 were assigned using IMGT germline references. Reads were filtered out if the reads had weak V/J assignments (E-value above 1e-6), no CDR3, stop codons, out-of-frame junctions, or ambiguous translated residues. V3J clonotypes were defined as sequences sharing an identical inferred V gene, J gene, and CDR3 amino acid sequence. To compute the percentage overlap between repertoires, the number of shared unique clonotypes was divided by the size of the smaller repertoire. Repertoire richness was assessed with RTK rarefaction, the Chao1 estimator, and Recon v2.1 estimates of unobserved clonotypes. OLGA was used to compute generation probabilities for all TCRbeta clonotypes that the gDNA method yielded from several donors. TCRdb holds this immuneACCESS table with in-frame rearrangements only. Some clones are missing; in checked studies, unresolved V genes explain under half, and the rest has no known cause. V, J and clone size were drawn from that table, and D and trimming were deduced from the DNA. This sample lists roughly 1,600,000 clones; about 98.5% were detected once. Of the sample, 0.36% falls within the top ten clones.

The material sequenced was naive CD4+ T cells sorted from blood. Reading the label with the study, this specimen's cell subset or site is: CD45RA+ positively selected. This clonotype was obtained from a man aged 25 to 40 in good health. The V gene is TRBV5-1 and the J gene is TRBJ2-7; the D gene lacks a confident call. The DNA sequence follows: TGCGCCAGCAGCTCAACTGACTACGAGCAGTACTTC. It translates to CASSSTDYEQYF.